These 13 T cell receptor beta chains were sequenced from one sample in a study of shared clonotypes between healthy human individuals. Method: immunoSEQ multiplex PCR; TCRdb's copy keeps in-frame clones and lacks some. This table has 2 million to 2.5 million clones, 85% to 95% appearing once. Sequencing was carried out using naive CD4+ T cells from PBMCs. Subset defined: CD45RA+ positively selected. The source of these receptors is a man younger than 35 in good health. Some clones in this sample may be carry-over from other donors' samples.

The chain has TRBV28 and TRBJ1-1; D unresolved. This CDR3 region has 12 residues. In germline, CDR1 is MDHEN, CDR2 SYDVKM. Trimming took 7 bases from V and 8 from J, leaving 14 bases between them. DNA of the CDR3: TGTGCCAGCATGAGGCCAGGCCTCGAAGCTTTCTTT. This translates into CASMRPGLEAFF.

Comment on this clone: Other DNA sequences in the same sample also yield this CDR3. The J gene is TRBJ1-5, the V gene TRBV6-1; D not certain. V was shortened by 0 bases and J by 2 bases, with 5 bases between the two germline ends. Germline V lookup: CDR1 MNHNS, CDR2 SASEGT. The CDR3 totals 14 residues. The CDR3 protein is CASSEAWGNQPQHF. The CDR3 DNA sequence: TGTGCCAGCAGTGAAGCGTGGGGCAATCAGCCCCAGCATTTT.

This chain uses TRBV5-6 with TRBJ1-1; unclear D gene. CDR1 and CDR2 (germline): SGHDT, YYEEEE. The V end lost 1 base, the J end lost 1 base, and 14 bases lay between the germline ends. The CDR3 loop spans 16 amino acids. CDR3 sequence reads: CASSLIIARGNTEAFF. CDR3 sequence (DNA): TGTGCCAGCAGCTTGATTATTGCGCGGGGGAACACTGAAGCTTTCTTT.

This chain joins TRBV5-8 and TRBJ2-7; D may be TRBD1 or TRBD2 (5 bases each). The CDR3 length is 14 residues. The V end was cut by 2 bases, the J end by 2 bases, with 11 bases between. CDR1 SGHTS and CDR2 YDEGEE come from the germline V gene. CDR3: CASSLGVGPYEQYF. In DNA, the CDR3 is TGTGCCAGCAGCTTAGGTGTGGGACCCTACGAGCAGTACTTC.

To note about this clone: Since a much larger clone is just one base distant, this may be a read error. Other DNA variants within this sample encode the same CDR3. The chain is built from TRBV28 and TRBJ2-5; D unresolved. Germline CDR1 and CDR2: MDHEN and SYDVKM. This CDR3 has 10 residues. V lost 5 bases, J lost 4 bases, and 2 bases lay in between. The CDR3 loop is CASSGETQYF. The CDR3 DNA reads as TGTGCCAGCAGTGGAGAGACCCAGTACTTC.

The J gene is TRBJ2-3, the V gene TRBV7-8; TRBD2 aligns across 12 bases. Germline V gene lookup returns CDR1 SGHVS and CDR2 FQNEAQ. The CDR3 has 17 residues. Germline trimming cut 5 bases from V and 3 bases from J; bases unmatched to any gene: 9. The CDR3 here is CASSRHRTSGKTDTQYF. DNA of the CDR3: TGTGCCAGCAGCCGCCACCGGACTAGCGGGAAAACAGATACGCAGTATTTT.

Comments on this clone: The same CDR3 can be traced to other DNA sequences in this sample. This rearrangement joins TRBV11-3 to TRBJ2-3, with D unclear. The CDR3 extends over 14 amino acids. V was trimmed by 0 bases and J by 0 bases, leaving 4 bases between them. Germline CDR1 is SGHNT and CDR2 is YENEEA. For the CDR3, the DNA is TGTGCCAGCAGCTTAGAGGGTAGCACAGATACGCAGTATTTT. Its translation is CASSLEGSTDTQYF.

The chain recombines TRBV7-9 with TRBJ2-5, with 8 bases aligning to TRBD1. Looked up from germline, CDR1 is SEHNR and CDR2 is FQNEAQ (reference sequence). The CDR3 sequence is 14 residues long. V was clipped by 5 bases and J by 3 bases; unmatched bases: 5. CDR3 DNA: TGTGCCAGCAGCCGAACAGGGGGAAAAGAGACCCAGTACTTC. It codes for CASSRTGGKETQYF. Filled out from reference TRBV7-9 and TRBJ2-5, the complete variable domain reads DTGVSQNPRHKITKRGQNVTFRCDPISEHNRLYWYRQTLGQGPEFLTYFQNEAQLEKSRLLSDRFSAERPKGSFSTLEIQRTEQGDSAMYLCASSRTGGKETQYFGPGTRLLVL.

This sequence joins TRBV2 and TRBJ2-7; D is perhaps TRBD2 (6 bases). The CDR3 is 14 residues long. Germline CDR1 is SNHLY and CDR2 is FYNNEI. V was clipped by 7 bases and J by 3 bases, with 16 bases between them. The CDR3 sequence is CASTRNAGFYEQYF. CDR3 sequence (DNA): TGTGCCAGCACCCGAAACGCGGGGTTCTACGAGCAGTACTTC.

The CDR3 bases are TGTGCCAGCAGTCTAGCGGGAGGGCGGTCAGAGACCCAGTACTTC. This codes for CASSLAGGRSETQYF. The V gene is TRBV28, the J gene TRBJ2-5; TRBD2 agrees at 12 bases. Trimming removed 5 bases from V and 4 bases from J; junction bases left unmatched: 5. Germline loops: CDR1 MDHEN, CDR2 SYDVKM. The CDR3 loop spans 15 amino acids.

The chain couples TRBV20-1 to TRBJ1-2; D ambiguous. Germline CDR1 is DFQATT and CDR2 is SNEGSKA (reference sequence). The CDR3 consists of 11 residues. This chain's CDR3 is CMPVGSYGYTF. In DNA form, the CDR3 reads TGCATGCCCGTTGGGAGCTATGGCTACACCTTC.

This clone is a singleton in its sample. The chain is built from TRBV28 and TRBJ2-3; 11 positions agree with TRBD2. V lost 2 bases and J lost 9; bases outside the gene matches: 7. This CDR3 region has 15 residues. The germline CDR1 and CDR2 sequences are MDHEN and SYDVKM. The CDR3 region has the DNA TGTGCCAGCAGTTTAAGGATTAGCGGGAGGGCCACGCAGTATTTT. Its protein is CASSLRISGRATQYF.

The V gene is TRBV2, the J gene TRBJ2-1; D ambiguous. The CDR3 has 11 amino acids. The germline gives CDR1 SNHLY, CDR2 FYNNEI. Trimming removed 6 bases at V and 8 bases at J, with 8 bases between. The CDR3 nucleotides read TGTGCCAGCAGCCCCGAGTATGAGCAGTTCTTC. Translated, it gives CASSPEYEQFF.